This T cell receptor beta chain was recorded in a study of T cells in Graves' hyperthyroidism and ophthalmopathy. There were TCR beta CDR3 regions amplified from RNA transcripts. Initially, a first-round RT-PCR of the TCR CDR3 employed the HTBI primer set. TCRdb re-called the multiplex PCR reads with MiXCR, one entry per CDR3 protein. The repertoire includes about 640,000 distinct CDR3 sequences, roughly 45% of them detected once, and under 8.5% sits in the top ten. The CDR3 consists of 13 residues. Trimming took off 4 bases at V and 1 base at J, with 10 bases between the two ends. The germline V gene encodes CDR1 DFQATT and CDR2 SNEGSKA (reference sequence).

The material sequenced was peripheral blood or thyroid tissue (not recorded which). The clonotype comes from an adult man with Graves' disease, either hyperthyroidism or ophthalmopathy (not recorded which). The genes are TRBV20-1 and TRBJ1-1, with unresolved D. The CDR3 sequence is CSAILLGNTEAFF. The CDR3 region has the DNA TGCAGTGCTATCCTACTCGGGAACACTGAAGCTTTCTTT.